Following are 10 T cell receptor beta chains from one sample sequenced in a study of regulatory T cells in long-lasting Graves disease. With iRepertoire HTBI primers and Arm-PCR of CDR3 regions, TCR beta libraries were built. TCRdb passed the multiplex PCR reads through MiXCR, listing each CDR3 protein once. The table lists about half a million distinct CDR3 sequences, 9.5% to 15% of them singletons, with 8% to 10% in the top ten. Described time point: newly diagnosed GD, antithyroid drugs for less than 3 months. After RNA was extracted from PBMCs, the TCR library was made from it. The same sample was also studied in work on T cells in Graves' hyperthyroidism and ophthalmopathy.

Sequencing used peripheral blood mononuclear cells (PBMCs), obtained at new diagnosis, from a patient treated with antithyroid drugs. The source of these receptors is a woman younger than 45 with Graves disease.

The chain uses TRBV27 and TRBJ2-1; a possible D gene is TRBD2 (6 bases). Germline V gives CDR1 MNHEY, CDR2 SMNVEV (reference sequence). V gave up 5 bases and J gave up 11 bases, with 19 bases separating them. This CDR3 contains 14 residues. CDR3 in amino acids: CASSPTRLDLKQFF. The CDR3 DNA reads TGTGCCAGCAGTCCGACCCGACTAGACCTGAAGCAGTTCTTC.

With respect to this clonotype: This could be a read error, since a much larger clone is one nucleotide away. CDR3 coding DNA: TGTGCCTGCAGCCAGGAGTGGGGGTCCGATACGCAGTATTTT. Translated, it gives CACSQEWGSDTQYF. V is TRBV3-1 and J is TRBJ2-1; either TRBD1 or TRBD2 may fit D (5 bases each). The DNA end lines up better with TRBJ2-3; the J call may be wrong. CDR1 is LGHDT and CDR2 is YNNKEL in the germline V gene (reference sequence). The CDR3 loop spans 14 amino acids.

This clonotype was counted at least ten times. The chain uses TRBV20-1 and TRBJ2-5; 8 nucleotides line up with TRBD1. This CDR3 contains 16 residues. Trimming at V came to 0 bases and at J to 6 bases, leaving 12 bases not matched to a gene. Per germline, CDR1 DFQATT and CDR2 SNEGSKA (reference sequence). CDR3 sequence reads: CSARDLGRGRGKTQYF. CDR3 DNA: TGCAGTGCTAGAGATCTAGGCAGGGGGCGCGGAAAGACCCAGTACTTC.

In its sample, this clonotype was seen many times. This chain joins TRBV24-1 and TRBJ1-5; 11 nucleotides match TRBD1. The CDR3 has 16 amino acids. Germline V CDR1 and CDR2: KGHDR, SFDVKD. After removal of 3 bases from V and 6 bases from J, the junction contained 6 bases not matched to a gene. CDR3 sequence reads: CATSDGRTGGGQPQHF. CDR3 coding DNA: TGTGCCACCAGTGATGGACGGACAGGGGGCGGTCAGCCCCAGCATTTT.

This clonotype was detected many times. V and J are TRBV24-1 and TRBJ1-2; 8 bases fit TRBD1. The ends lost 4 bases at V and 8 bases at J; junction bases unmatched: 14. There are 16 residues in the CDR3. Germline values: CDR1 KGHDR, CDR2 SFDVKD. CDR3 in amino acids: CATSDPGQGLYWGYTF. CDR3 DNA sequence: TGTGCCACCAGTGACCCTGGACAGGGTCTTTATTGGGGCTACACCTTC.

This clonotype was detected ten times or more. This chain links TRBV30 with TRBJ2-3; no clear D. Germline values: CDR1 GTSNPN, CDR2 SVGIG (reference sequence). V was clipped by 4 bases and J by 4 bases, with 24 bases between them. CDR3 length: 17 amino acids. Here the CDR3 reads CAWTPTPLSWSADTQYF. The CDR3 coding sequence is TGTGCCTGGACCCCCACCCCCCTTAGCTGGAGCGCAGATACGCAGTATTTT.

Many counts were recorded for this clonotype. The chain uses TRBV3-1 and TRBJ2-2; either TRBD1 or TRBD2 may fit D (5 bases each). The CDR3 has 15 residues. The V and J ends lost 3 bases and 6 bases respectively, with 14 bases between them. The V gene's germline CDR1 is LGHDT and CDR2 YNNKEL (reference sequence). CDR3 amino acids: CASSQGVLGSGELFF. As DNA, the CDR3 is TGTGCCAGCAGCCAGGGGGTTTTAGGTTCCGGGGAGCTGTTTTTT.

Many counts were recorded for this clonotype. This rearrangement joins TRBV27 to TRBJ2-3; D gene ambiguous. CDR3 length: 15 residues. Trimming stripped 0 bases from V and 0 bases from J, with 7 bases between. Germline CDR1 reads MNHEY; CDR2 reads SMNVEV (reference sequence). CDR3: CASSLSGASTDTQYF. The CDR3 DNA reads TGTGCCAGCAGTTTATCCGGAGCTAGCACAGATACGCAGTATTTT.

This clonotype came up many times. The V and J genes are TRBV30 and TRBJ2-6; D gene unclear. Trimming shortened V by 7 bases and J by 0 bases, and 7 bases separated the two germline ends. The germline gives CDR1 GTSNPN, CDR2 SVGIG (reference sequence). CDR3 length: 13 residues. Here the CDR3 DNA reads TGTGCCTTGGATGTCTCTGGGGCCAACGTCCTGACTTTC. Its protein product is CALDVSGANVLTF. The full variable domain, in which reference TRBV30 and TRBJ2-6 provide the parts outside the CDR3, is SQTIHQWPATLVQPVGSPLSLECTVEGTSNPNLYWYRQAAGRGLQLLFYSVGIGQISSEVPQNLSASRPQDRQFILSSKKLLLSDSGFYLCALDVSGANVLTFGAGSRLTVL.

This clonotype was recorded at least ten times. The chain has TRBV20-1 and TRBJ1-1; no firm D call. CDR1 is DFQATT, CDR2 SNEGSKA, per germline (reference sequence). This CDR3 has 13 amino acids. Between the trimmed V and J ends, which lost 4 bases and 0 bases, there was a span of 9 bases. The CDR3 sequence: CSAKRPMNTEAFF. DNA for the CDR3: TGCAGTGCTAAGCGACCCATGAACACTGAAGCTTTCTTT.